A selection of T cell receptor beta chains follows, all from one sample in a study of blood T cell repertoires in COVID-19. Clones were read by immunoSEQ multiplex PCR, and TCRdb kept only the in-frame ones, dropping some. This table holds around 280,000 clones, over 85% found once. The sample consisted of peripheral blood. Every receptor here comes from a woman under 40 with COVID-19, enrolled during active disease. The CDR3 runs from the conserved cysteine through the conserved F or W. The D gene is left open where the match is weak. Not all rows give a size; the values are once, few, many and, for expanded clones, a class.

NA	NA	TRBV6-5	TRBJ1-6	CASSYGLGSNSPLHF	TGTGCCAGCAGTTACGGCCTAGGGAGTAATTCACCCCTCCACTTT
once	TRBD2	TRBV2	TRBJ2-3	CASTSGGGDTQYF	TGTGCCAGCACTAGCGGGGGGGGAGATACGCAGTATTTT
few	NA	TRBV3-1/TRBV3-2	TRBJ2-7	CASSHIHEQYF	TGTGCCAGCAGCCATATCCACGAGCAGTACTTC
few	TRBD2	TRBV2	TRBJ2-3	CASRLAIGNSGDTQYF	TGTGCCAGCAGACTCGCAATCGGCAATAGCGGGGATACGCAGTATTTT
once	TRBD1	TRBV6-5	TRBJ1-4	CASSWGQAEKLFF	TGTGCCAGCAGTTGGGGACAGGCTGAAAAACTGTTTTTT
once	TRBD1	TRBV2	TRBJ1-1	CASSFTGGWSTEAFF	TGTGCCAGCAGTTTCACAGGGGGCTGGAGTACTGAAGCTTTCTTT
NA	NA	TRBV6-6	TRBJ2-2	CASSYSPRTNTGELFF	TGTGCCAGCAGTTATTCGCCGAGGACGAACACCGGGGAGCTGTTTTTT
NA	NA	TRBV27	TRBJ1-5	CASSIGGTLHQPQHF	TGTGCCAGCAGTATAGGGGGAACGTTGCATCAGCCCCAGCATTTT
NA	NA	TRBV24-1	TRBJ2-3	CATSDLGQGGPDTQYF	TGTGCCACCAGTGATTTAGGGCAGGGGGGCCCAGATACGCAGTATTTT
NA	NA	TRBV9	TRBJ1-1	CASSHPLSPEAFF	TGTGCCAGCAGCCACCCCCTAAGTCCCGAAGCTTTCTTT
NA	NA	TRBV12-3/TRBV12-4	TRBJ1-1	CASSFDGGAFF	TGTGCCAGCAGTTTTGACGGAGGTGCTTTCTTT
NA	NA	TRBV21-1	TRBJ2-3	CASKEGTTREATQYF	TGTGCCAGCAAGGAGGGGACAACGCGGGAGGCGACGCAGTATTTT
once	NA	TRBV2	TRBJ2-3	CASSGYGQLGDTQYF	TGTGCCAGCAGTGGATACGGGCAACTAGGGGATACGCAGTATTTT
NA	TRBD2	TRBV19	TRBJ2-1	CASSRTSGAYNEQFF	TGTGCCAGTAGTAGGACTAGCGGGGCGTACAATGAGCAGTTCTTC
once	NA	TRBV27	TRBJ2-7	CASRLTPSYEQYF	TGTGCCAGCAGACTGACACCTTCCTACGAGCAGTACTTC
NA	NA	TRBV28	TRBJ1-2	CASSFVYYGYTF	TGTGCCAGCAGTTTCGTTTACTATGGCTACACCTTC
NA	TRBD1	TRBV11-2	TRBJ1-1	CASSFRQGDKAFF	TGTGCCAGCAGCTTTCGTCAGGGGGACAAGGCTTTCTTT
NA	NA	TRBV9	TRBJ2-1	CASSVRQTPNNEQFF	TGTGCCAGCAGCGTTCGCCAGACTCCAAACAATGAGCAGTTCTTC
NA	NA	TRBV2	TRBJ2-2	CASSEGITNTGELFF	TGTGCCAGCAGTGAAGGTATTACGAACACCGGGGAGCTGTTTTTT
NA	TRBD1	TRBV5-4	TRBJ1-1	CASSLAQGATEAFF	TGTGCCAGCAGCTTGGCCCAGGGGGCCACTGAAGCTTTCTTT
NA	NA	TRBV19	TRBJ2-5	CASSRPLETQYF	TGTGCCAGTAGTAGGCCGCTCGAGACCCAGTACTTC
NA	NA	TRBV15	TRBJ2-2	CATSAGVTGELFF	TGTGCCACCAGCGCCGGGGTCACCGGGGAGCTGTTTTTT
once	NA	TRBV5-6	TRBJ2-1	CASSGGGERLNEQFF	TGCGCCAGCAGCGGAGGGGGGGAAAGGCTCAATGAGCAGTTCTTC
NA	NA	TRBV19	TRBJ1-1	CASSMGTTEAFF	TGTGCCAGTAGTATGGGCACAACAGAAGCTTTCTTT
NA	NA	TRBV7-9	TRBJ1-2	CASSLWFGVDYGYTF	TGTGCCAGCAGCTTATGGTTCGGGGTGGACTATGGCTACACCTTC
NA	TRBD1	TRBV19	TRBJ2-2	CASSISGGRAGELFF	TGTGCCAGTAGTATCTCAGGGGGCAGGGCCGGGGAGCTGTTTTTT
NA	NA	TRBV2	TRBJ2-5	CASSGTSREETQYF	TGTGCCAGCAGCGGTACCTCTAGAGAGGAGACCCAGTACTTC
NA	TRBD1	TRBV5-1	TRBJ1-2	CASSIEMGQTNGYTF	TGCGCCAGCAGCATCGAAATGGGACAGACGAATGGCTACACCTTC
NA	NA	TRBV28	TRBJ1-2	CASDLAGRGREF	TGTGCCAGTGACCTCGCGGGGCGTGGTCGCGAGTTC
NA	NA	TRBV6-1	TRBJ1-5	CASSELLYSNQPQHF	TGTGCCAGCAGTGAACTCCTGTATAGCAATCAGCCCCAGCATTTT
NA	TRBD2	TRBV4-2	TRBJ2-3	CASSPGTSGGVTDTQYF	TGTGCCAGCAGCCCGGGGACTAGCGGGGGCGTCACAGATACGCAGTATTTT
once	TRBD1	TRBV6-5	TRBJ2-7	CASSRTGESEQYF	TGTGCCAGCAGTAGGACAGGGGAAAGCGAGCAGTACTTC
NA	NA	TRBV4-1	TRBJ1-5	CASSQDGRVGNQPQHF	TGCGCCAGCAGCCAAGATGGCAGGGTGGGCAATCAGCCCCAGCATTTT
NA	TRBD2	TRBV15	TRBJ2-1	CATSSRTSGNEQFF	TGTGCCACCAGCAGTCGAACTAGCGGGAATGAGCAGTTCTTC
once	TRBD1	TRBV27	TRBJ2-7	CASSLNRDRNYEQYF	TGTGCCAGCAGTCTTAACCGGGACAGGAACTACGAGCAGTACTTC
NA	TRBD1	TRBV19	TRBJ2-7	CASSRGDRSKYEQYF	TGTGCCAGTAGTAGGGGGGACAGGTCCAAGTACGAGCAGTACTTC
NA	NA	TRBV5-8	TRBJ2-1	CASSQGYNEQFF	TGTGCCAGCAGCCAGGGGTACAATGAGCAGTTCTTC
NA	NA	TRBV11-2	TRBJ1-2	CASSLRSGNGYTF	TGTGCCAGCAGCCTAAGGTCCGGGAATGGCTACACCTTC
NA	TRBD1	TRBV19	TRBJ1-2	CASSKGQGFGYTF	TGTGCCAGTAGTAAAGGACAGGGGTTTGGCTACACCTTC
NA	NA	TRBV2	TRBJ1-1	CASVRQGGAFF	TGTGCCAGCGTCAGGCAGGGTGGGGCTTTCTTT
NA	NA	TRBV5-1	TRBJ1-2	CASSSLGEGYGYTF	TGCGCCAGCAGCTCCCTAGGGGAGGGCTATGGCTACACCTTC
NA	NA	TRBV2	TRBJ2-7	CASRDQGIYEQYF	TGTGCCAGCAGAGATCAGGGTATATACGAGCAGTACTTC
NA	NA	TRBV7-8	TRBJ2-2	CASSLPLAIDGELFF	TGTGCCAGCAGCTTGCCGCTAGCGATTGACGGGGAGCTGTTTTTT
NA	TRBD1	TRBV27	TRBJ2-7	CASSSKTMTGNPYEQYF	TGTGCCAGCAGTTCCAAAACTATGACAGGGAATCCCTACGAGCAGTACTTC
NA	NA	TRBV7-2	TRBJ1-5	CASSFFIRDQPQHF	TGTGCCAGCAGCTTTTTCATACGCGATCAGCCCCAGCATTTT
NA	NA	TRBV4-2	TRBJ1-2	CASSQEIKAGINYGYTF	TGTGCCAGCAGCCAAGAAATAAAGGCAGGGATCAACTATGGCTACACCTTC
once	TRBD1	TRBV4-1	TRBJ2-6	CASSLRSGQIEIVNSGANVLTF	TGCGCCAGCAGCCTAAGATCGGGACAGATTGAAATAGTTAACTCTGGGGCCAACGTCCTGACTTTC
NA	NA	TRBV29-1	TRBJ1-2	CSVAGFDGYTF	TGCAGCGTTGCGGGGTTTGATGGCTACACCTTC
NA	TRBD1	TRBV2	TRBJ1-5	CASSGDRGSNQPQHF	TGTGCCAGCAGTGGGGACAGGGGAAGCAATCAGCCCCAGCATTTT
NA	NA	TRBV7-8	TRBJ1-1	CASIEKSRRGLGTEAFF	TGTGCCAGCATCGAGAAATCCCGACGGGGTCTAGGCACTGAAGCTTTCTTT
NA	TRBD1	TRBV11-2	TRBJ1-2	CASSLLTGGNGGYTF	TGTGCCAGCAGCTTATTGACAGGGGGCAACGGTGGCTACACCTTC